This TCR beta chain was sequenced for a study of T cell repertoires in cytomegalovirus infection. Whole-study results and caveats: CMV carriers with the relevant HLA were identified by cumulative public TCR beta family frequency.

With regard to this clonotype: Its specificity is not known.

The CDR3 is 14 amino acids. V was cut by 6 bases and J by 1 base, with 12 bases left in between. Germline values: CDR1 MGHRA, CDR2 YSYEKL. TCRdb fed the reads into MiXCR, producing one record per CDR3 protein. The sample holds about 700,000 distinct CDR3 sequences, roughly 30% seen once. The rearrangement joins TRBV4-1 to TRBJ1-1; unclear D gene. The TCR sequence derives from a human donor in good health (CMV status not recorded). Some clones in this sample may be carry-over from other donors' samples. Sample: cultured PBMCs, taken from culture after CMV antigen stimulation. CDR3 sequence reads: CASRPTGQNTEAFF. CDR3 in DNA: TGCGCCAGCAGACCTACGGGCCAGAACACTGAAGCTTTCTTT.